These 28 T cell receptor beta chains originate from one sample sequenced in a study of regulatory T cells in long-lasting Graves disease. Time point meaning: persistent/refractory GD, antithyroid drugs over 5 years with positive TRAb. Isolated PBMC RNA provided the starting material for the TCR library. Arm-PCR with iRepertoire HTBI primers amplified the CDR3 regions for these TCR beta libraries. TCRdb ran MiXCR on the multiplex PCR reads and lists one entry per CDR3 protein. Here the sample spans about 430,000 distinct CDR3 sequences, 21% being singletons. The sequencing here drew on peripheral blood mononuclear cells (PBMCs), taken when the disease was refractory, from a patient treated with antithyroid drugs. These receptors came from a female donor with Graves disease.

This clonotype was seen at least ten times. J is TRBJ1-1 and V is TRBV28; tentatively, D is TRBD1 (6 bases). CDR3 length equals 13 residues. The germline CDR1 and CDR2 sequences are MDHEN and SYDVKM. In DNA, the CDR3 is TGTGCTTTGACAGGCCTTAAGAACACTGAAGCTTTCTTT. It translates to CALTGLKNTEAFF. The full variable domain, rest sourced from reference TRBV28 and TRBJ1-1, is DVKVTQSSRYLVKRTGEKVFLECVQDMDHENMFWYRQDPGLGLRLIYFSYDVKMKEKGDIPEGYSVSREKKERFSLILESASTNQTSMYLCALTGLKNTEAFFGQGTRLTVV.

This clonotype came up a few times. This chain uses TRBV27 with TRBJ2-7; D possibly corresponds to TRBD1 (6 bases). Germline CDR1 is MNHEY and CDR2 is SMNVEV (reference sequence). V shed 1 base and J shed 7 bases, with 11 bases lying between them. The CDR3 sequence is 13 residues long. The CDR3 DNA reads TGTGCCAGCAGTTTATATCAGGGGCGGGAGCAGTACTTC. This translates into CASSLYQGREQYF.

The sample holds many counts of this clonotype. This sequence joins TRBV15 and TRBJ1-2; the match to TRBD1 covers 10 bases. The CDR3 is 15 amino acids. With 5 bases clipped from V and 2 bases from J, the junction kept 5 bases outside the gene matches. Germline assignment: CDR1 LNHNV and CDR2 YYDKDF (reference sequence). CDR3 sequence reads: CATSLGQGVNYGYTF. The CDR3 DNA reads TGTGCCACCAGCTTAGGACAGGGGGTCAACTATGGCTACACCTTC.

This clonotype was recorded many times. V and J are TRBV15 and TRBJ1-2; tentatively, D is TRBD1 (5 bases). This CDR3 has 16 amino acids. Germline CDR1 and CDR2: LNHNV and YYDKDF (reference sequence). Trimming stripped 0 bases from V and 4 bases from J, with 15 bases between. The CDR3 reads CATSRDLKGRSYGYTF. The CDR3 region has the DNA TGTGCCACCAGCAGAGATTTGAAGGGACGAAGCTATGGCTACACCTTC.

This clonotype occurred many times. The chain is built from TRBV10-2 and TRBJ2-5; D is tentatively TRBD1 or TRBD2 (5 bases each). The CDR3 length is 17 residues. Trimming cost V 0 bases and J 7 bases, with 21 bases left between them. Germline-derived CDR1 and CDR2 are WSHSY and SAAADI. CDR3 DNA: TGCGCCAGCAGTGAGTCCTCCCGGCTTGCGTCTGGGGGGACCCAGTACTTC. This gives the protein CASSESSRLASGGTQYF.

This clonotype was seen ten or more times. The chain links TRBV7-9 to TRBJ1-4, with unresolved D. The CDR3 spans 18 residues. V was cut by 8 bases and J by 7 bases, with 29 bases left in between. Per the germline V gene, CDR1 is SEHNR and CDR2 is FQNEAQ (reference sequence). CDR3 coding DNA: TGTGCCAGCGGGGTTTTGTGGCGAAAGGGCGATTTGAGTGAAAAACTGTTTTTT. The encoded protein is CASGVLWRKGDLSEKLFF.

This clonotype was counted many times. V usage is TRBV27 and J usage is TRBJ1-1; D not resolved. CDR3 size: 14 residues. Between the trimmed V and J ends, which lost 4 bases and 0 bases, there was a span of 9 bases. Germline V gene data show CDR1 as MNHEY and CDR2 as SMNVEV (reference sequence). The CDR3 bases are TGTGCCAGCAGTTCAAGGCTCCTGAACACTGAAGCTTTCTTT. Its protein is CASSSRLLNTEAFF.

This sequence joins TRBV28 and TRBJ1-6; a possible D gene is TRBD1 (5 bases). There are 15 residues in the CDR3. Germline assignment: CDR1 MDHEN and CDR2 SYDVKM. V dropped 1 base and J dropped 9 bases, with 13 bases sitting between them. The CDR3 loop reads CASSLSLWGTSPLHF. The CDR3 DNA follows: TGTGCCAGCAGTTTATCCCTGTGGGGGACTTCACCCCTCCACTTT.

V usage is TRBV9 and J usage is TRBJ2-7; no reliable D call. The V gene's germline CDR1 is SGDLS and CDR2 YYNGEE. The V end lost 0 bases, the J end lost 4 bases, and 17 bases lay between the germline ends. This CDR3 is 16 amino acids long. Written as DNA, the CDR3 is TGTGCCAGCAGCGTAGGTGTGGGTTCGGTGGCTTACGAGCAGTACTTC. This codes for CASSVGVGSVAYEQYF.

This clonotype has ten or more counts. The gene calls are TRBV11-1 and TRBJ2-3; D is ambiguous. Germline V CDR1 and CDR2: SGHAT, FQDESV (reference sequence). The CDR3 extends over 11 amino acids. V lost 4 bases and J lost 11, with 10 bases in between. CDR3 residues: CASSWGPVQYF. The CDR3 nucleotides are TGTGCCAGCAGCTGGGGTCCGGTGCAGTATTTT.

In its sample, this clonotype was seen a few times. The chain is built from TRBV4-1 and TRBJ2-7; 8 nucleotides agree with TRBD1. The CDR3 sequence is 16 residues long. V lost 1 base and J lost 6; bases outside the gene matches: 11. Germline CDR1 reads MGHRA; CDR2 reads YSYEKL. CDR3 region: CASSQVATGTGGEQYF. DNA for the CDR3: TGCGCCAGCAGCCAAGTAGCGACCGGGACAGGAGGCGAGCAGTACTTC.

This clonotype came up many times. This chain links TRBV11-2 with TRBJ2-7; no firm D call. The CDR3 has 16 amino acids. Trimming cost V 4 bases and J 4 bases, with 20 bases left between them. CDR1 and CDR2 (germline): SGHAT, FQNNGV. The CDR3 DNA reads as TGTGCCAGCAGCTCCAAACCGGACCTCATCAAGTACGAGCAGTACTTC. It encodes CASSSKPDLIKYEQYF.

The chain recombines TRBV2 with TRBJ2-5; 12 bases line up with TRBD2. The DNA end favors TRBJ2-1, so the J call may be wrong. CDR1 is SNHLY and CDR2 is FYNNEI in the germline V gene. The CDR3 is 16 residues long. In DNA form, the CDR3 reads TGTGCCAGCAGTAATCAGACTAGCGGGAGCCTAAATGAGCAGTTCTTC. This gives the protein CASSNQTSGSLNEQFF.

The rearrangement links TRBV5-1 to TRBJ2-7, with 10 nucleotides matching TRBD2. This CDR3 has 16 amino acids. CDR1 SGHRS and CDR2 YFSETQ come from the germline V gene. Trimming removed 0 bases from V and 6 bases from J; junction bases left unmatched: 9. For the CDR3, the DNA is TGCGCCAGCAGCTTGGGGCTAGCGGGAGCCTCGAGCGAGCAGTACTTC. Encoded protein: CASSLGLAGASSEQYF. Combining the CDR3 with reference TRBV5-1 and TRBJ2-7 gives the whole variable domain KAGVTQTPRYLIKTRGQQVTLSCSPISGHRSVSWYQQTPGQGLQFLFEYFSETQRNKGNFPGRFSGRQFSNSRSEMNVSTLELGDSALYLCASSLGLAGASSEQYFGPGTRLTVT.

The sample holds a few counts of this clonotype. The chain uses TRBV14 and TRBJ2-5; no clear D gene. Germline lookup yields CDR1 SGHDN and CDR2 FVKESK. Trimming removed 0 bases from V and 5 bases from J, with 13 bases in between. The length of the CDR3 is 15 residues. CDR3: CASSQDPLTGETQYF. CDR3 bases: TGTGCCAGCAGCCAAGATCCCCTGACTGGGGAGACCCAGTACTTC.

This clonotype was observed a few times. The chain joins TRBV20-1 to TRBJ1-4; D gene uncertain. Germline-derived CDR1 and CDR2 are DFQATT and SNEGSKA (reference sequence). V gave up 0 bases and J gave up 4 bases, with 12 bases separating them. The length of the CDR3 is 15 residues. CDR3 amino acids: CSARDLTEGNEKLFF. The CDR3 DNA reads TGCAGTGCTAGAGACCTGACCGAGGGTAATGAAAAACTGTTTTTT.

This clonotype was observed at least ten times. V usage is TRBV28 and J usage is TRBJ2-7, with TRBD1 as a possible D gene (6 bases). V was clipped by 6 bases and J by 3 bases, with 15 bases between them. Germline V gene sequence: CDR1 MDHEN, CDR2 SYDVKM. The CDR3 spans 14 residues. For the CDR3, the DNA is TGTGCCAGCAGCACCCGGACAGACTACTACGAGCAGTACTTC. Translated: CASSTRTDYYEQYF.

This clonotype was picked up many times. This chain's CDR3 is CSASWGFYGYTF. Here the CDR3 DNA reads TGCAGTGCTAGTTGGGGTTTTTATGGCTACACCTTC. This chain uses TRBV20-1 with TRBJ1-2; D unresolved. V gave up 3 bases and J gave up 5 bases, with 10 bases separating them. CDR1 DFQATT and CDR2 SNEGSKA come from the germline V gene (reference sequence). The CDR3 is 12 amino acids.

For this clonotype: Since a much larger clone is just one base distant, this may be a read error. J is TRBJ2-7 and V is TRBV20-1, with 11 bases that match TRBD2. Germline V lookup: CDR1 DFQATT, CDR2 SNEGSKA (reference sequence). V lost 6 bases to trimming and J lost 2 bases; unmatched junction nucleotides: 15. This CDR3 is 17 amino acids long. The CDR3: CSASGLAAQMVTYEQYF. CDR3 coding DNA: TGCAGTGCCTCGGGACTAGCGGCTCAGATGGTGACCTACGAGCAGTACTTC.

This clonotype has just a few counts. The gene calls are TRBV3-1 and TRBJ1-1; 9 bases align to TRBD1. J gave up 0 bases and V 4 bases, and 3 bases lay outside the gene matches. Germline CDR1 and CDR2: LGHDT and YNNKEL (reference sequence). The length of the CDR3 is 15 residues. CDR3 loop: CASSPDRGVNTEAFF. The CDR3 region has the DNA TGTGCCAGCAGCCCCGACAGGGGGGTGAACACTGAAGCTTTCTTT.

V gene TRBV5-6 combines with J gene TRBJ1-2; no reliable D call. The CDR3 has 22 amino acids. V was trimmed by 0 bases and J by 3 bases, leaving 33 bases between them. In germline, CDR1 is SGHDT, CDR2 YYEEEE. The chain's CDR3 is CASSLAGRNPSRIPKSDYGYTF. CDR3 coding DNA: TGTGCCAGCAGCTTGGCCGGGCGAAATCCGTCGAGGATCCCCAAATCCGACTATGGCTACACCTTC.

This clonotype was seen a few times. The rearrangement uses TRBV9 and TRBJ1-6; D not certain. The CDR3 length is 15 residues. V gave up 0 bases and J gave up 7 bases, with 11 bases separating them. The germline CDR1 and CDR2 sequences are SGDLS and YYNGEE. The CDR3 DNA is TGTGCCAGCAGCGTAGGATCCGGACGGAATTCACCCCTCCACTTT. As protein: CASSVGSGRNSPLHF. The full variable domain, completed using reference TRBV9 and TRBJ1-6, is DSGVTQTPKHLITATGQRVTLRCSPRSGDLSVYWYQQSLDQGLQFLIQYYNGEERAKGNILERFSAQQFPDLHSELNLSSLELGDSALYFCASSVGSGRNSPLHFGNGTRLTVT.

The chain recombines TRBV12-3 or TRBV12-4 with TRBJ2-1, with 7 bases identical to TRBD2. This CDR3 has 15 residues. Germline trimming cut 2 bases from V and 5 bases from J; bases unmatched to any gene: 6. CDR3: CASSLWEGKHNEQFF. CDR3 DNA sequence: TGTGCCAGCAGTTTATGGGAGGGGAAACACAATGAGCAGTTCTTC.

The chain carries TRBV14 and TRBJ1-1; maybe TRBD1 (5 bases). CDR1 and CDR2 from the germline V gene are SGHDN and FVKESK. The CDR3 consists of 16 residues. V lost 4 bases and J 0 bases, leaving 15 bases between the germline ends. The CDR3 DNA reads TGTGCCAGCAGCCCCTGGGGGGGGGAGATGAACACTGAAGCTTTCTTT. This sequence encodes CASSPWGGEMNTEAFF.

The table lists this clonotype with a few counts. The genes are TRBV28 and TRBJ2-7, with D perhaps TRBD2 (5 bases). The germline V and J ends were trimmed by 3 bases and 4 bases, with 19 bases remaining between them. The germline CDR1 and CDR2 sequences are MDHEN and SYDVKM. The CDR3 runs to 16 residues. CDR3 coding DNA: TGTGCCAGCAGTTTTTTCTCTCGGATCGGGAATTACGAGCAGTACTTC. Translating it yields CASSFFSRIGNYEQYF.

This clonotype turned up a few times. The chain combines TRBV7-9 with TRBJ2-1; TRBD2 agrees at 7 bases. CDR3 length equals 15 residues. CDR1 and CDR2 (germline): SEHNR, FQNEAQ (reference sequence). The V and J ends lost 1 base and 9 bases, in that order; junction bases with no gene match: 9. The DNA for the CDR3 is TGTGCCAGCAGCTTAGGAGGGAGGGCCTCGACTGAGCAGTTCTTC. Translating gives CASSLGGRASTEQFF.

This clonotype has more than one count but fewer than ten. The chain joins TRBV25-1 to TRBJ1-2; D not resolved. Trimming left V 5 bases short and J 13 bases short, with 14 bases between. CDR1 MGHDK and CDR2 SYGVNS come from the germline V gene. CDR3 length: 11 residues. DNA for the CDR3: TGTGCCAGCAGTACCGGGCGCCTAAGCACCTTC. The encoded protein is CASSTGRLSTF.

This clonotype appeared a few times. V gene TRBV13 combines with J gene TRBJ2-2; TRBD2 might be the D (5 bases). CDR1 and CDR2 from the germline V gene are PRHDT and FYEKMQ (reference sequence). This CDR3 has 15 amino acids. V lost 0 bases, J lost 5 bases, and 10 bases lay in between. CDR3 region: CASSLGLASTGELFF. Written as DNA, the CDR3 is TGTGCCAGCAGCTTAGGGCTAGCCTCTACCGGGGAGCTGTTTTTT.